The clone carrying this TCR beta chain was seen a few times. This entry belongs to a study of human T cells and chemical hapten exposure. Library preparation tagged each individual cDNA molecule with a unique molecular identifier. In the original workflow: With a range of roughly 20,000 to 750,000, the median per sample was about 87,000 TCRs. A single record per CDR3 protein comes from TCRdb applying MiXCR to the 5' RACE reads. The V and J calls and clone size are TCRdb's, not the authors'. This table holds over 95,000 distinct CDR3 sequences, around 20% found once. Before extraction, the whole blood was not fractionated, and total RNA was taken from it. The CDR3 contains 14 residues. Per the germline V gene, CDR1 is MNHEY and CDR2 is SMNVEV (reference sequence). V was pared by 2 bases and J by 0 bases, with 2 bases between.

This receptor was identified in a human donor in good health. The J gene is TRBJ2-6, the V gene TRBV27; D call uncertain. The CDR3 reads CASSLASGANVLTF. The CDR3 DNA is TGTGCCAGCAGTTTAGCCTCTGGGGCCAACGTCCTGACTTTC.